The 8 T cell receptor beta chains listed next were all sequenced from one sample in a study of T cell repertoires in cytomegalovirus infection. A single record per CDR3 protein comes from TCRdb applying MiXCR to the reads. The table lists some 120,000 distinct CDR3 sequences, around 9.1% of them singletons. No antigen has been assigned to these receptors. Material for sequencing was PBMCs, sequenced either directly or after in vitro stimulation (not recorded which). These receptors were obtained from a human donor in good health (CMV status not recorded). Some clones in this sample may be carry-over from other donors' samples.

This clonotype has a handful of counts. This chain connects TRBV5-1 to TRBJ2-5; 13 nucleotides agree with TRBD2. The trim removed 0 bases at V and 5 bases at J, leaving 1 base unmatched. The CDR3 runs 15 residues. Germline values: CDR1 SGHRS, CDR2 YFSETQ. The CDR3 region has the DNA TGCGCCAGCAGCTTGGGGACTAGCGGGAGTGAGACCCAGTACTTC. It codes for CASSLGTSGSETQYF. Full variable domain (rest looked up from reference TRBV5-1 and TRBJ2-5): KAGVTQTPRYLIKTRGQQVTLSCSPISGHRSVSWYQQTPGQGLQFLFEYFSETQRNKGNFPGRFSGRQFSNSRSEMNVSTLELGDSALYLCASSLGTSGSETQYFGPGTRLLVL.

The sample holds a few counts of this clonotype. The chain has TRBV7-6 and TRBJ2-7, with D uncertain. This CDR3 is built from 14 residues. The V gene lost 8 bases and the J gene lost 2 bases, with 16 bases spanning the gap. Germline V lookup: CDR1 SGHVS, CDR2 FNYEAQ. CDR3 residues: CASGSNSPPYEQYV. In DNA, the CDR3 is TGTGCCAGCGGCTCAAACAGCCCTCCCTACGAGCAGTACGTC.

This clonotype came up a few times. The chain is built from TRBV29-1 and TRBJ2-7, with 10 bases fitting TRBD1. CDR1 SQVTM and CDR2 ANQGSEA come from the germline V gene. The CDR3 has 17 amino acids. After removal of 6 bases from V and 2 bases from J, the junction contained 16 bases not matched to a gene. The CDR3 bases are TGCAGCGTCCCGGGACAGGGGTACCCAGGGGGAACCTACGAGCAGTACTTC. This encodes CSVPGQGYPGGTYEQYF.

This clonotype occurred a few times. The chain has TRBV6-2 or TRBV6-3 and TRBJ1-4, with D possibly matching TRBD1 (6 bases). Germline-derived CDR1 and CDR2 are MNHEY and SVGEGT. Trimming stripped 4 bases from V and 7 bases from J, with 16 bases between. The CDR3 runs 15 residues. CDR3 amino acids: CASSSQGQRPEKLFF. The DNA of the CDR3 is TGTGCCAGCAGTTCACAGGGACAACGCCCTGAAAAACTGTTTTTT.

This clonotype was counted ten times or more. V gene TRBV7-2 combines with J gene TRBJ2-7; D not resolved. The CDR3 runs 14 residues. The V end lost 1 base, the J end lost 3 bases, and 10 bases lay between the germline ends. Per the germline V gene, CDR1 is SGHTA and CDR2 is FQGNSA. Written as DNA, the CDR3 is TGTGCCAGCAGCTTAGACCCAGGAGACTACGAGCAGTACGTC. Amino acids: CASSLDPGDYEQYV.

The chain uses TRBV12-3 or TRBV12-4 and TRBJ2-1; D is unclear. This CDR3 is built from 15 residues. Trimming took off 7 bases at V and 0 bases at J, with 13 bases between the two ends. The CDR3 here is CASTLDLNSYNEQFF. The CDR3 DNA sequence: TGTGCCAGCACCCTAGACCTAAACTCCTACAATGAGCAGTTCTTC.

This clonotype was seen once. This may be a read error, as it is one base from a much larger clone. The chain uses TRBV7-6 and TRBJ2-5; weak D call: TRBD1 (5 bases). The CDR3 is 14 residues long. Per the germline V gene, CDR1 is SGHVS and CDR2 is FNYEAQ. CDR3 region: CVSSLDTGQETQYF. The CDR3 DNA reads TGTGTCAGCAGCTTAGACACAGGACAAGAGACCCAGTACTTC.

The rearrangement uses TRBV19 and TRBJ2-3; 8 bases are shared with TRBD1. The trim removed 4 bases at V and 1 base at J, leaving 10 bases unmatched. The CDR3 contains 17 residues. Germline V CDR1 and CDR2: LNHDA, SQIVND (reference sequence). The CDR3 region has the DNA TGTGCCAGTAGTACCAGCCTGACAGGGGCGGGCACAGATACGCAGTATTTT. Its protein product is CASSTSLTGAGTDTQYF.